The TCR beta chain under discussion was sequenced for a study of blood T cells in healthy people across ages. Findings and limits, study-wide: The CMV status of each donor remained undetermined, and this could have confounded shifts in expanded clonotypes. A strong correlation between TCR beta diversity and naive T cell percentage was seen.

A word on this clonotype: No antigen is known for it. A much bigger clone sits one base away, suggesting this may be a read error.

Every donor contributed roughly 10 milliliters of peripheral blood by blood draw. CDR3 length: 15 amino acids. The V segment lost 4 bases and the J segment 3 bases; nucleotides outside the gene matches: 9. The germline V gene has CDR1 SGHAT and CDR2 FQNNGV. Primed by a sample-barcoded 5' primer and a J-beta primer mix, a second PCR proceeded for about 6 to 12 cycles. A single record per CDR3 protein comes from TCRdb applying MiXCR to the 5' RACE reads. The sample comprises some 1.7 million distinct CDR3 sequences, roughly 28% of which are singletons, and 7.7% rests with the top ten. Sequenced material: blood. The rearrangement joins TRBV11-2 to TRBJ2-7, with TRBD1 matching 7 bases. The sequence derives from a woman aged 30 to 39 in good health. The CDR3 here is CASSSGQMSCYEQYF. The CDR3 bases are TGTGCCAGCAGCTCGGGACAGATGAGCTGCTACGAGCAGTACTTC.